This T cell receptor (beta chain) stems from a study of blood T cell repertoires in COVID-19. Study-wide context: PBMCs, B-cell-depleted T cells, or T cells provided the cDNA or gDNA that made up the material.

The data were produced by immunoSEQ multiplex PCR, yet TCRdb's version contains in-frame clones alone and is incomplete. The profile covers tens of thousands of clones, with 65% to 90% appearing a single time and approximately 3% taken by the ten largest. CDR1 SNHLY and CDR2 FYNNEI come from the germline V gene. This CDR3 is built from 15 residues. J lost 4 bases, V lost 0 bases, and 5 bases had no gene match. Material: peripheral blood. The chain employs TRBV2 and TRBJ2-5, with 7 bases lining up with TRBD2. The TCR originated in a man aged 50 or older with active COVID-19. The CDR3 sequence: CASSEALGGGETQYF. The CDR3, as DNA: TGTGCCAGCAGTGAAGCGCTTGGGGGGGGAGAGACCCAGTACTTC.